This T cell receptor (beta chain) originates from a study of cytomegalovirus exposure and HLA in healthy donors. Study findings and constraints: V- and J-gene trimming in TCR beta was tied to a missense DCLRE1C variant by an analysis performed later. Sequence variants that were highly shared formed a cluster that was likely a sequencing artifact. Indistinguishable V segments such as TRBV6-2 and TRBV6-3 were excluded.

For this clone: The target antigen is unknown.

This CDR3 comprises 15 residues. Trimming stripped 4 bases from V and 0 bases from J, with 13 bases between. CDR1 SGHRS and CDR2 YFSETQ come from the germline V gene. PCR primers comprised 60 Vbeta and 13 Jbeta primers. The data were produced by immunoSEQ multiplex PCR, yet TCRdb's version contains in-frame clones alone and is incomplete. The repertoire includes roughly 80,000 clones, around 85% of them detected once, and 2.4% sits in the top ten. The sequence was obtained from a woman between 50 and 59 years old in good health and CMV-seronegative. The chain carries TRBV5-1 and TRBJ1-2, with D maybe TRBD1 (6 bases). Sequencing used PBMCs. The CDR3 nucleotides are TGCGCCAGCAGCGATGGACAGCAAGCTAACTATGGCTACACCTTC. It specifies CASSDGQQANYGYTF.